The entry below describes one TCR beta chain. The data stem from a study of T-cell memory formation after mild COVID-19. Looking at the study overall: TCR clusters mostly belonged to single donors.

Each CDR3 protein gets one entry after TCRdb re-called the 5' RACE reads with MiXCR. The sample yields 550,000 to 650,000 distinct CDR3 sequences, roughly 17% seen once. Germline V gene data show CDR1 as LNHNV and CDR2 as YYDKDF (reference sequence). V lost 3 bases to trimming and J lost 2 bases; unmatched junction nucleotides: 5. This CDR3 has 16 residues. This clonotype was obtained from an adult woman who had mild COVID-19 (a few samples of this study predate the infection). Cell type and time point are not known. What was sequenced was PBMCs or a T cell subset sorted from them (not recorded which). The chain couples TRBV15 to TRBJ2-7, with 12 bases aligning to TRBD2. CDR3: CATSRILAGGTYEQYF. CDR3 DNA: TGTGCCACCAGCAGGATACTAGCGGGAGGAACCTACGAGCAGTACTTC.